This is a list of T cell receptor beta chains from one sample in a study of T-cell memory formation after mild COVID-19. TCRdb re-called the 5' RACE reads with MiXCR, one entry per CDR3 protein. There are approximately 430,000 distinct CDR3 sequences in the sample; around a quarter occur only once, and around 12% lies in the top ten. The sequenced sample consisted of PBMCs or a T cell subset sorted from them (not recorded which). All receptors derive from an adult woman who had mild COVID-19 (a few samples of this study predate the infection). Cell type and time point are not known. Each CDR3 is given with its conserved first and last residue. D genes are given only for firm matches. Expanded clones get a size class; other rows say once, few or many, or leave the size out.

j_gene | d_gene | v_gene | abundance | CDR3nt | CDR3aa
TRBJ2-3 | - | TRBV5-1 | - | TGCGCCAGCAGCAGGCAGGACGGCACAGATACGCAGTATTTT | CASSRQDGTDTQYF
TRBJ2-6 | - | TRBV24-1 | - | TGTGCCACCAGGTCAACCTCTGGGGCCAACGTCCTGACTTTC | CATRSTSGANVLTF
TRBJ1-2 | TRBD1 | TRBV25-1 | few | TGTGCCAGCAGAGCCGGGACAGGGGTCAGTACTGGCTACACCTTC | CASRAGTGVSTGYTF
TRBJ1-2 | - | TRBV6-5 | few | TGTGCCAGCAGTTACTCGACCAGCGCCTATGGCTACACCTTC | CASSYSTSAYGYTF
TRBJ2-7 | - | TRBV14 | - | TGTGCCAGCAGCCTGCCCGGGTCCTCTGATCACGAGCAGTACTTC | CASSLPGSSDHEQYF
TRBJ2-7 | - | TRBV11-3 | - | TGTGCCAGCAGCACGTTCCCTCGGGGGTTAGGCGAGCAGTACTTC | CASSTFPRGLGEQYF
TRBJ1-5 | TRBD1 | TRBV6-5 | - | TGTGCCAGCAGGGGGACAGGGGAGGGCAATCAGCCCCAGCATTTT | CASRGTGEGNQPQHF
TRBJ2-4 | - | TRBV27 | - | TGTGCCAGCAGTTTTGTGCTGGGCGGAGGGGCCAAAAACATTCAGTACTTC | CASSFVLGGGAKNIQYF
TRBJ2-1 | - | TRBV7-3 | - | TGTGCCAGCAGCTCCCCAGACAGATTGAAATACAATGAGCAGTTCTTC | CASSSPDRLKYNEQFF
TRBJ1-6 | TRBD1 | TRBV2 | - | TGTGCCAGCACACCCTTGGGACAGCAGCAGTCACCCCTCCACTTT | CASTPLGQQQSPLHF
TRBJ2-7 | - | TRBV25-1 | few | TGTGCCAGCAGTGTAGGGTCAGGGCAGACCTACGAGCAGTACTTC | CASSVGSGQTYEQYF
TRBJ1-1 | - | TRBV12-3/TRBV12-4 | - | TGTGCCAGCAGTTTGACCGCACAGACGGGGGGGCAAGCTTTCTTT | CASSLTAQTGGQAFF
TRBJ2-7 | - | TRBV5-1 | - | TGCGCCAGCAGCCGGCGACAGGACCGACCCTACGAGCAGTACTTC | CASSRRQDRPYEQYF
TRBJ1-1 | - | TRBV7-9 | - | TGTGCCAGCAGCTTTGTGCGGAGTCCTGAAGCTTTCTTT | CASSFVRSPEAFF
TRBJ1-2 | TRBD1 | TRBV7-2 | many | TGTGCCAGCAGTTCGGGACAGGGCTATGGCTACACCTTC | CASSSGQGYGYTF
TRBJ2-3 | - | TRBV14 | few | TGTGCCAGCAGCCGGTCGTACGGGGCTACGCAGTATTTT | CASSRSYGATQYF
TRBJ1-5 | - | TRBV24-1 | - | TGTGCCACCAGTGAGAGGGACGTGGGCAATCAGCCCCAGCATTTT | CATSERDVGNQPQHF
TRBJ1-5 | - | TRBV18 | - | TGTGCCAGCTCACCGGACAGTGGGGTTCGTCAGCCCCAGCATTTT | CASSPDSGVRQPQHF
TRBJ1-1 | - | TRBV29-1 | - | TGCAGCGTTCCTCAAAGGGGGAACACTGAAGCTTTCTTT | CSVPQRGNTEAFF
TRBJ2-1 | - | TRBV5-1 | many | TGCGCCAGCAGCTTGGACGGGAGCTCCTACAATGAGCAGTTCTTC | CASSLDGSSYNEQFF
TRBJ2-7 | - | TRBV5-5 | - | TGTGCCAGCAGCTTGGCCGCAGGGGAAGACTACGAGCAGTACTTC | CASSLAAGEDYEQYF
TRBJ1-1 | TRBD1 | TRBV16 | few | TGTGCCAGCAGCCAGGACAGGGGGAACACTGAAGCTTTCTTT | CASSQDRGNTEAFF
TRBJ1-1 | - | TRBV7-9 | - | TGTGCCAGCAGCTTAGGTTGGGGCCCGAACACTGAAGCTTTCTTT | CASSLGWGPNTEAFF
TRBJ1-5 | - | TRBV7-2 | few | TGTGCCAGCAGCCCCTCCCAGCGCAATCAGCCCCAGCATTTT | CASSPSQRNQPQHF
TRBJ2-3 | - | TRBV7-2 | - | TGTGCCAGCAGCTTACCTGCGTGGGGGGTCACAGATACGCAGTATTTT | CASSLPAWGVTDTQYF
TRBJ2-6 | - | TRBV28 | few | TGTGCCAGCTGCTCTTGGTCCACCTCTGGGGCCAACGTCCTGACTTTC | CASCSWSTSGANVLTF
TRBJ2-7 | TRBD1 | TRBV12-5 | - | TGTGCTAGTGGACTGGGACAGGGCTACGAGCAGTACTTC | CASGLGQGYEQYF
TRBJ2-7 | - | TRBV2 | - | TGTGCCAGCAGTGGACAGGCCTCCTACGAGCAGTACTTC | CASSGQASYEQYF
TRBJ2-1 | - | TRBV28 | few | TGTGCCAGCAGTTTAATGGCGGGCACGACTTCCTACAATGAGCAGTTCTTC | CASSLMAGTTSYNEQFF
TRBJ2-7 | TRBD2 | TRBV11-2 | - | TGTGCCAGCAGCTCCGTCAGCGGGAGACACTACGAGCAGTACTTC | CASSSVSGRHYEQYF
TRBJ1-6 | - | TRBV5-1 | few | TGCGCCAGCAGCTTGGTTGCGGACTCCTATAATTCACCCCTCCACTTT | CASSLVADSYNSPLHF
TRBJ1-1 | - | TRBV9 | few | TGTGCCAGCAGCGTAGTGGCAGGGGTGGACACTGAAGCTTTCTTT | CASSVVAGVDTEAFF
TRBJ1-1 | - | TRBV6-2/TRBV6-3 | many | TGTGCCAGCAGTTATGGGGGCTCTGAAGCTTTCTTT | CASSYGGSEAFF
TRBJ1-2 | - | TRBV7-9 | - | TGTGCCAGCAGCCGGGACACCCAAAACTATGGCTACACCTTC | CASSRDTQNYGYTF
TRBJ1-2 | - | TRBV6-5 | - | TGTGCCAGCAGTTACAACCCCACCCGCGCAGTCTATGGCTACACCTTC | CASSYNPTRAVYGYTF
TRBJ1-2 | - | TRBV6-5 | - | TGTGCCAGCAGTTACGGGTCAGGGTACTATGGCTACACCTTC | CASSYGSGYYGYTF
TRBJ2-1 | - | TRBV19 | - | TGTGCCAGTAGGGCGTACAATGAGCAGTTCTTC | CASRAYNEQFF
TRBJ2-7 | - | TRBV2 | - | TGTGCCAGCAGTGCGGACCACCCAAGCTCCTACGAGCAGTACTTC | CASSADHPSSYEQYF
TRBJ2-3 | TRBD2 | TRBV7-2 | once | TGTGCCAGCAGCTTTGGACTAGCGGTGAACCCTAGCACAGATACGCAGTATTTT | CASSFGLAVNPSTDTQYF
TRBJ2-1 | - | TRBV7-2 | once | TGTGCCAGCAGCTTGGGACGGATGACTCAGCAGTTCTTC | CASSLGRMTQQFF
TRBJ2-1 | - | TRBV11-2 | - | TGTGCCAGCAGCTTAGGCCCTGGTGGGCCACGGGTCGAGCAGTTCTTC | CASSLGPGGPRVEQFF
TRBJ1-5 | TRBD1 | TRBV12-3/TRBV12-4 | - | TGTGCCAGCAGCAATTCGCCCCCGGGACAGGGGACTTATCAGCCCCAGCATTTT | CASSNSPPGQGTYQPQHF
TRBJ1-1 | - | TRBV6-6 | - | TGTGCCAGCAGTTACCCTACGGGGAGTACTGAAGCTTTCTTT | CASSYPTGSTEAFF
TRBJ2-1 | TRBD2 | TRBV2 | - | TGTGCCAGCACCCCGGGACTAGCGTCGGACCCCACGAACACGGAGCAGTTCTTC | CASTPGLASDPTNTEQFF
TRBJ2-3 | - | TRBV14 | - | TGTGCCAGCAGCCAAGACTCTAGCCCCCTAGGGGATACGCAGTATTTT | CASSQDSSPLGDTQYF
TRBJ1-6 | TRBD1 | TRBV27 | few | TGTGCCAGCAGTGAAACAGGGGGCAGAGTGAGAAATTCACCCCTCCACTTT | CASSETGGRVRNSPLHF
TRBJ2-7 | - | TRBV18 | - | TGTGCCAGCTCACCGGACTCTACCTCCTACGAGCAGTACTTC | CASSPDSTSYEQYF
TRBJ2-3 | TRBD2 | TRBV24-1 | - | TGTGCCACCAGTGATCCCGGACTAGTGGCAGATACGCAGTATTTT | CATSDPGLVADTQYF
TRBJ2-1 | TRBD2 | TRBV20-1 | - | TGCAGTGCACCTCCTAGCGGGGATTCCTACAATGAGCAGTTCTTC | CSAPPSGDSYNEQFF
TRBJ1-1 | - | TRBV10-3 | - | TGTGCCATCAGTGGTCGTAGGGGGATGAACACTGAAGCTTTCTTT | CAISGRRGMNTEAFF
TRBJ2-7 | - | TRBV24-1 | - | TGTGCCACCAGTGACGACAGGTTCGAGCAGTACTTC | CATSDDRFEQYF
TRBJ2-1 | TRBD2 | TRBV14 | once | TGTGCCAGCAGCCAAGATCGGGGTAGCGGGGGACCCTACAATGAGCAGTTCTTC | CASSQDRGSGGPYNEQFF
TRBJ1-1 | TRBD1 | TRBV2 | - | TGTGCCAGCAGTAGACAGGGTGCCACCACTGAAGCTTTCTTT | CASSRQGATTEAFF
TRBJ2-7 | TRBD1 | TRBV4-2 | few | TGTGCCAGCAGCCAGGTGGACAGGAGCTCCTACGAGCAGTACTTC | CASSQVDRSSYEQYF
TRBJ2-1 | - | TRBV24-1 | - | TGTGCCACCAGTGATAGGGGGGTGAGCTCCTACAATGAGCAGTTCTTC | CATSDRGVSSYNEQFF